Included here is one TCR beta chain sequence, with context. The data were obtained in a study of blood T cell repertoires in COVID-19. Whole-study context: Spain, Italy and the United States supplied samples that represented acute and convalescent COVID-19. In each case, the material was cDNA or gDNA derived from T cells, B-cell-depleted T cells, or PBMCs.

Per the original methods: Nucleated cell counts were estimated from reference gene primer amplification. Using immunoSEQ multiplex PCR, the repertoire was profiled, and TCRdb retains in-frame clones only, with some absent. That table furnishes V, J and clone size, whereas the DNA furnished D and trimming. Of 150,000 to 200,000 clones in the sample, just over 90% were seen once. This CDR3 spans 17 amino acids. V was trimmed by 4 bases and J by 2 bases, leaving 21 bases between them. CDR1 and CDR2 (germline): MNHEY, SMNVEV (reference sequence). This TCR was recovered from a man between 18 and 35 years old with acute or convalescent COVID-19. V and J are TRBV27 and TRBJ2-7; a weak D match, TRBD2 (6 bases). Sequencing was carried out using peripheral blood. Here the CDR3 reads CASSYTLLAGGPYEQYF. CDR3 DNA sequence: TGTGCCAGCAGTTACACCCTACTAGCCGGGGGACCCTACGAGCAGTACTTC.